This record concerns one TCR beta chain sequence. The method was immunoSEQ multiplex PCR; TCRdb's version includes in-frame clones alone and lacks a portion of them. The repertoire holds 200,000 to 250,000 clones, with approximately 94% as singletons. This sample was taken from a study of T cell responses to AZD1222 COVID-19 vaccine. Germline V gives CDR1 MNHEY, CDR2 SVGAGI. The CDR3 runs 15 residues. The V gene lost 6 bases and the J gene lost 0 bases, with 11 bases spanning the gap. This TCR was sampled from an adult in good health. The rearrangement joins TRBV6-5 to TRBJ1-4; D not certain. The source was peripheral blood, collected on day 0 of MenACWY control vaccination. In nucleotides, the CDR3 is TGTGCCAGCAGCTCCAGCTTTGCAACTAATGAAAAACTGTTTTTT. It encodes CASSSSFATNEKLFF.